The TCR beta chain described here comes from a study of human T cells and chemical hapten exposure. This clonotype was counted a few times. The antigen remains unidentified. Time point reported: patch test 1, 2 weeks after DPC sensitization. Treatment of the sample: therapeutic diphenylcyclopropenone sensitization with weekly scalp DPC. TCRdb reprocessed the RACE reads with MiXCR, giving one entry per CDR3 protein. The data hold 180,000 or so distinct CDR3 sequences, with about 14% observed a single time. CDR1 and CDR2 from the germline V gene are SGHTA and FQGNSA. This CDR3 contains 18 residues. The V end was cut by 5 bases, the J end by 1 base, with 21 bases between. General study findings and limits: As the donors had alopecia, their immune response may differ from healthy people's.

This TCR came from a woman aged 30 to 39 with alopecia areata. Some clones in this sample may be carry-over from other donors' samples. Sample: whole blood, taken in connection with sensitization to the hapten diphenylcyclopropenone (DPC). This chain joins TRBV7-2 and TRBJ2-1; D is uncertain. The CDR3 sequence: CASSRTGGLRISYNEQFF. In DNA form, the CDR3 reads TGTGCCAGCAGCCGAACGGGTGGTCTTCGTATTTCCTACAATGAGCAGTTCTTC.